This passage covers 18 T cell receptor beta chains from one sample sequenced in a study of blood T cell repertoires in COVID-19. Assay used: immunoSEQ multiplex PCR; TCRdb lists only in-frame clones, some missing. Of approximately 240,000 clones in the sample, about 90% were seen once. Sequencing used peripheral blood. All receptors come from a man aged 30 to 45 with COVID-19, enrolled during active disease.

Concerning this clone itself: This CDR3 is also generated by other DNA sequences in the sample. The V and J genes are TRBV5-1 and TRBJ1-1; D ambiguous. CDR3 length: 14 amino acids. Per germline, CDR1 SGHRS and CDR2 YFSETQ. V lost 0 bases and J lost 2, with 8 bases in between. CDR3 loop: CASSLAGENTEAFF. In nucleotides, the CDR3 is TGCGCCAGCAGCTTGGCCGGAGAAAACACTGAAGCTTTCTTT.

This chain connects TRBV7-9 to TRBJ1-6; D might be TRBD1 (6 bases). Deletions cut 1 base from V and 7 bases from J, with 8 bases between. This CDR3 region has 14 residues. Germline V gene data show CDR1 as SEHNR and CDR2 as FQNEAQ (reference sequence). In DNA form, the CDR3 reads TGTGCCAGCAGCTTAGTTCAGGGGAATTCACCCCTCCACTTT. Translated: CASSLVQGNSPLHF.

The V and J genes are TRBV18 and TRBJ2-3, with a possible D match to TRBD2 (5 bases). The V and J ends lost 3 bases and 0 bases respectively, with 13 bases between them. Germline V CDR1 and CDR2: KGHSH, LQKENI. The CDR3 runs 16 residues. This CDR3 is CASSPRAEASTDTQYF. Written as DNA, the CDR3 is TGTGCCAGCTCACCTAGGGCGGAGGCTAGCACAGATACGCAGTATTTT.

The rearrangement links TRBV6-5 to TRBJ1-2, with TRBD1 matching 7 bases. There are 14 residues in the CDR3. The trim removed 5 bases at V and 5 bases at J, leaving 8 bases unmatched. The germline gives CDR1 MNHEY, CDR2 SVGAGI. The chain's CDR3 is CASSNSGTAYGYTF. CDR3 in DNA: TGTGCCAGCAGTAATTCCGGGACAGCTTATGGCTACACCTTC.

The V call is TRBV19, the J call TRBJ2-3; 9 bases map to TRBD1. Unmatched junction bases numbered 12, after V lost 7 bases and J lost 4 bases. The CDR3 runs to 16 residues. Per germline, CDR1 LNHDA and CDR2 SQIVND (reference sequence). CDR3 region: CASTQGLTGGPDTQYF. The CDR3 DNA follows: TGTGCCAGTACCCAAGGTCTGACAGGGGGGCCAGATACGCAGTATTTT.

This clone occurred once. This chain joins TRBV9 and TRBJ2-7; tentative D call: TRBD2 (5 bases). The CDR3 has 15 residues. Germline assignment: CDR1 SGDLS and CDR2 YYNGEE. The V and J ends lost 4 bases and 3 bases respectively, with 17 bases between them. The CDR3 loop is CASSPSLLEGYEQYF. The DNA of the CDR3 is TGTGCCAGCAGCCCCTCCTTACTTGAGGGCTACGAGCAGTACTTC. The full variable domain, its missing parts supplied by reference TRBV9 and TRBJ2-7, is DSGVTQTPKHLITATGQRVTLRCSPRSGDLSVYWYQQSLDQGLQFLIQYYNGEERAKGNILERFSAQQFPDLHSELNLSSLELGDSALYFCASSPSLLEGYEQYFGPGTRLTVT.

J is TRBJ1-1 and V is TRBV30; D may be TRBD1 (5 bases). The CDR3 totals 12 residues. The V end lost 5 bases, the J end lost 6 bases, and 13 bases lay between the germline ends. The germline CDR1 and CDR2 sequences are GTSNPN and SVGIG (reference sequence). The CDR3 reads CAWAGWGAEAFF. In DNA, the CDR3 is TGTGCCTGGGCCGGCTGGGGCGCTGAAGCTTTCTTT.

The chain joins TRBV5-4 to TRBJ2-6, with D tentatively TRBD2 (6 bases). V shed 4 bases and J shed 0 bases, with 11 bases lying between them. This CDR3 has 16 residues. CDR1 and CDR2 from the germline V gene are SGHNT and YYREEE (reference sequence). The CDR3: CASSGGVGSGANVLTF. The CDR3 DNA is TGTGCCAGCAGCGGCGGGGTCGGCTCTGGGGCCAACGTCCTGACTTTC.

The chain uses TRBV18 and TRBJ1-1; perhaps TRBD1 as D (5 bases). The CDR3 consists of 15 residues. Trimming removed 6 bases at V and 3 bases at J, with 17 bases between. The V gene's germline CDR1 is KGHSH and CDR2 LQKENI. CDR3 sequence (DNA): TGTGCCAGCTCCCCGGGTCCCTTCAGGGACACTGAAGCTTTCTTT. Its protein is CASSPGPFRDTEAFF.

CDR3 loop: CASSMGRGDGYTF. The CDR3 DNA follows: TGTGCCAGTAGTATGGGCAGGGGAGACGGCTACACCTTC. The chain has TRBV19 and TRBJ1-2; D is possibly TRBD1 (6 bases). Germline values: CDR1 LNHDA, CDR2 SQIVND (reference sequence). V dropped 3 bases and J dropped 8 bases, with 13 bases sitting between them. The CDR3 has 13 amino acids.

V is TRBV5-1 and J is TRBJ1-4; D may be TRBD1 (6 bases). Germline V gene sequence: CDR1 SGHRS, CDR2 YFSETQ. Trimming removed 2 bases from V and 0 bases from J, with 11 bases in between. This CDR3 contains 16 residues. The CDR3 sequence is CASSFQGHPTNEKLFF. The CDR3 region has the DNA TGCGCCAGCAGCTTTCAGGGACACCCAACTAATGAAAAACTGTTTTTT.

The V and J genes are TRBV6-5 and TRBJ1-6, with TRBD1 matching 10 bases. The junction had 7 bases not matched to a gene; V was cut back by 5 bases and J by 9 bases. Germline CDR1 MNHEY, CDR2 SVGAGI. The CDR3 contains 15 residues. As DNA, the CDR3 is TGTGCCAGCAGTACCGGGACAGGGGATATTTCACCCCTCCACTTT. Translated: CASSTGTGDISPLHF.

Only a few counts were recorded for this clone. V gene TRBV3-1 (or the pseudogene TRBV3-2) combines with J gene TRBJ1-1; unclear D gene. The CDR3 runs 15 residues. V lost 1 base to trimming and J lost 8 bases, with 17 bases between them. Germline V CDR1 and CDR2: LGHDT, YNNKEL (reference sequence). As DNA, the CDR3 is TGTGCCAGCAGCCAAGGGGCAGGCTTTTTTGGGGAAGCTTTCTTT. Its protein product is CASSQGAGFFGEAFF.

The rearrangement uses TRBV12-3 or TRBV12-4 and TRBJ1-3, with D possibly TRBD1 on 5 matching bases. CDR3 length equals 13 residues. Trimming took off 9 bases at V and 4 bases at J, with 13 bases between the two ends. CDR3 DNA sequence: TGTGCCAGTCGGGGGGGACCCGGAAACACCATATATTTT. This translates into CASRGGPGNTIYF.

The chain recombines TRBV5-1 with TRBJ2-4; possibly TRBD1 for D (6 bases). The V and J ends lost 5 bases and 3 bases respectively, with 12 bases between them. This CDR3 comprises 14 residues. CDR1 SGHRS and CDR2 YFSETQ come from the germline V gene. The CDR3 reads CASRNQGSKNIQYF. CDR3 DNA sequence: TGCGCCAGCAGAAATCAGGGGAGCAAAAACATTCAGTACTTC.

This CDR3 reads CAISEDRDRSYEQYF. The DNA for the CDR3 is TGTGCCATCAGCGAGGACCGGGACAGATCCTACGAGCAGTACTTC. This rearrangement joins TRBV10-3 to TRBJ2-7; 7 bases are shared with TRBD1. Germline CDR1 is ENHRY and CDR2 is SYGVKD. Germline trimming cut 6 bases from V and 1 base from J; bases unmatched to any gene: 9. The CDR3 sequence is 15 residues long.

This sequence joins TRBV7-9 and TRBJ2-5; TRBD2 agrees at 11 bases. V shed 4 bases, J shed 1 base, and the junction held 8 bases outside the gene matches. Germline loops: CDR1 SEHNR, CDR2 FQNEAQ (reference sequence). There are 17 residues in the CDR3. In DNA, the CDR3 is TGTGCCAGCAGCTCCCCGTTAGCGGGGGGGCGCCAAGAGACCCAGTACTTC. It yields the protein CASSSPLAGGRQETQYF.

V is TRBV5-1 and J is TRBJ1-2; D is uncertain. The germline V gene encodes CDR1 SGHRS and CDR2 YFSETQ. The CDR3 is 14 residues long. The V and J ends lost 1 base and 1 base respectively, with 8 bases between them. CDR3: CASSLLNYNYGYTF. CDR3 sequence (DNA): TGCGCCAGCAGCTTGTTGAACTATAACTATGGCTACACCTTC.